This is a list of T cell receptor beta chains from one sample in a study of Ad26.COV2.S vaccination and SARS-CoV-2 variants. The method was immunoSEQ multiplex PCR; TCRdb's version includes in-frame clones alone and lacks a portion of them. The profile shows more than 400,000 clones, roughly 90% of them singletons. The sample in question was peripheral blood, obtained in a trial of Ad26.COV2.S vaccine versus placebo. The receptors derive from a person aged 18-65 years who received the Ad26.COV2.S COVID-19 vaccine or a placebo. CDR3s include the opening cysteine and the closing phenylalanine or tryptophan. A D gene is named only where the DNA matches it firmly. Only part of the rows carry a size: once, few, many, or a class if the clone is expanded.

D gene	V gene	J gene	CDR3 length	clone size	CDR3 protein	CDR3 DNA
TRBD1	TRBV27	TRBJ1-1	13	once	CASSRDRNTEAFF	TGTGCCAGCAGCCGGGACAGGAACACTGAAGCTTTCTTT
-	TRBV28	TRBJ2-7	14	-	CASSLAGRAYEQYF	TGTGCCAGCAGTCTGGCGGGGAGAGCCTACGAGCAGTACTTC
-	TRBV24-1	TRBJ1-1	15	-	CATRSLRGSNTEAFF	TGTGCCACCAGATCGCTGAGGGGGTCCAACACTGAAGCTTTCTTT
-	TRBV29-1	TRBJ2-2	13	-	CSVETGLGGELFF	TGCAGCGTTGAAACCGGACTCGGTGGGGAGCTGTTTTTT
-	TRBV10-3	TRBJ1-1	15	-	CAISGKQGVNTEAFF	TGTGCCATCAGTGGGAAACAGGGTGTGAACACTGAAGCTTTCTTT
TRBD2	TRBV15	TRBJ2-3	16	-	CATSRDRGGIADTQYF	TGTGCCACCAGCAGAGATCGCGGGGGGATTGCAGATACGCAGTATTTT
-	TRBV27	TRBJ2-7	14	-	CASSLSGDWYEQYF	TGTGCCAGCAGTTTGTCCGGAGATTGGTACGAGCAGTACTTC
-	TRBV27	TRBJ2-2	18	once	CASSLRGLGGTNTGELFF	TGTGCCAGCAGTTTAAGGGGCTTGGGGGGAACGAACACCGGGGAGCTGTTTTTT
-	TRBV18	TRBJ2-7	16	-	CASSPRGPSTPYEQYF	TGTGCCAGCTCACCGAGGGGACCGTCGACCCCCTACGAGCAGTACTTC
TRBD1	TRBV5-8	TRBJ2-7	15	-	CASSGWGTGSYEQYF	TGTGCCAGCAGCGGATGGGGGACAGGATCCTACGAGCAGTACTTC
-	TRBV7-9	TRBJ2-3	13	-	CASSQYADSLQYF	TGTGCCAGCAGCCAATACGCCGACAGTTTGCAGTATTTT
TRBD1	TRBV9	TRBJ2-7	18	many	CASSVDSSGDRGPYEQYF	TGTGCCAGCAGCGTAGATTCATCTGGGGACAGGGGTCCCTACGAGCAGTACTTC
-	TRBV25-1	TRBJ1-1	15	-	CASSELRGLGERAFF	TGTGCCAGCAGTGAACTGCGGGGGCTGGGGGAGCGAGCTTTCTTT
TRBD2	TRBV3-1/TRBV3-2	TRBJ2-1	17	-	CASSPGSAVAGGRGQFF	TGTGCCAGCAGCCCCGGATCGGCAGTAGCGGGGGGACGGGGGCAGTTCTTC
-	TRBV29-1	TRBJ1-1	13	-	CSAAGRQSPRAFF	TGCAGCGCTGCGGGTCGACAGAGCCCAAGAGCTTTCTTT
-	TRBV5-8	TRBJ2-3	15	-	CASSLEAGSTDTQYF	TGTGCCAGCAGCTTGGAGGCAGGGAGCACAGATACGCAGTATTTT
TRBD1	TRBV5-1	TRBJ1-4	14	-	CASSSDRGGEKLFF	TGCGCCAGCAGCTCCGACAGGGGGGGTGAAAAACTGTTTTTT
TRBD1	TRBV19	TRBJ1-2	13	-	CASSSGGPYGYTF	TGTGCCAGTTCGTCAGGGGGCCCCTATGGCTACACCTTC
-	TRBV9	TRBJ2-5	13	once	CASSVDLQETQYF	TGTGCCAGCAGCGTGGACTTACAAGAGACCCAGTACTTC
-	TRBV9	TRBJ2-7	15	-	CASSVGFQSGYEQYF	TGTGCCAGCAGCGTAGGTTTTCAAAGTGGTTACGAGCAGTACTTC
-	TRBV15	TRBJ1-1	14	once	CATSPRTANTEAFF	TGTGCCACCAGCCCCCGGACGGCGAACACTGAAGCTTTCTTT
-	TRBV3-1/TRBV3-2	TRBJ1-6	15	-	CASSRQGRSSSPLHF	TGTGCCAGCAGCCGCCAGGGTCGCTCTAGTTCACCCCTCCACTTT
-	TRBV19	TRBJ2-7	15	-	CASSIRGAGSYEQYF	TGTGCCAGTAGTATAAGGGGGGCCGGGTCCTACGAGCAGTACTTC
-	TRBV20-1	TRBJ2-7	13	-	CSASRGLVDEQYF	TGCAGTGCTAGTAGGGGCCTTGTGGACGAGCAGTACTTC
-	TRBV11-3	TRBJ2-1	14	-	CASSSRGLNNEQFF	TGTGCCAGCAGCTCGCGGGGCCTGAACAATGAGCAGTTCTTC
-	TRBV11-2	TRBJ1-3	16	-	CASSLDALRGGNTIYF	TGTGCCAGCAGCTTAGATGCCTTACGGGGGGGAAACACCATATATTTT
-	TRBV28	TRBJ2-7	13	-	CASRPASAYEQYF	TGTGCCAGCAGACCAGCTAGCGCCTACGAGCAGTACTTC
TRBD1	TRBV4-3	TRBJ2-4	15	once	CASSQKTGTGAIQYF	TGCGCCAGCAGCCAAAAGACCGGGACAGGCGCCATTCAGTACTTC
-	TRBV5-1	TRBJ2-2	15	-	CASSFVTGRYGELFF	TGCGCCAGCAGCTTTGTGACAGGACGTTATGGGGAGCTGTTTTTT
-	TRBV19	TRBJ2-2	12	-	CASSPLSGELFF	TGTGCCAGTAGTCCATTGTCCGGGGAGCTGTTTTTT
-	TRBV28	TRBJ1-2	18	-	CASSSPQPLGGANYGYTF	TGTGCCAGCAGTTCTCCACAACCCCTTGGGGGGGCTAACTATGGCTACACCTTC